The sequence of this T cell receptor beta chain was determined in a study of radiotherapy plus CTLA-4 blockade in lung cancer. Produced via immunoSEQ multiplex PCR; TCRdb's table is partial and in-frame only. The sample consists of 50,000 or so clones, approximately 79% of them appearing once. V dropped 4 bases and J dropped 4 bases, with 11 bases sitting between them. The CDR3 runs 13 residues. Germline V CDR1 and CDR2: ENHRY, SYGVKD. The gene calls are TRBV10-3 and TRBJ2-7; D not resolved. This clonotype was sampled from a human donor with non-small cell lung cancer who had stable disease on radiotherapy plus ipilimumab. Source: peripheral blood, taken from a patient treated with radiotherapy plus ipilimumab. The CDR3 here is CAISVQVKYEQYF. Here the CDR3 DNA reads TGTGCCATCAGTGTTCAAGTGAAGTACGAGCAGTACTTC.